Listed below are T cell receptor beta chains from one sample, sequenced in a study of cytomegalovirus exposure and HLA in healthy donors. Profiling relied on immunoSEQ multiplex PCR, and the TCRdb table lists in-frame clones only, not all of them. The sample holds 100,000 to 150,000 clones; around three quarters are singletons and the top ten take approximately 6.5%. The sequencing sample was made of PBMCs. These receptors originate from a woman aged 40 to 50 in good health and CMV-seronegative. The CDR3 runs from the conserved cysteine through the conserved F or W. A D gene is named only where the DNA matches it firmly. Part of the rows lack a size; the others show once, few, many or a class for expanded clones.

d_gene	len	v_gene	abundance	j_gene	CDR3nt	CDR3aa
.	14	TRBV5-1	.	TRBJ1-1	TGCGCCAGCAGCTTGGGGTGGGGGGACACTGAAGCTTTCTTT	CASSLGWGDTEAFF
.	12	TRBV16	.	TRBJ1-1	TGTGCCAGCAGCCGGGGGGGGACTGAAGCTTTCTTT	CASSRGGTEAFF
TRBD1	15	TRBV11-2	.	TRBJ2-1	TGTGCCAGCAGCTTAGGGGACAGGGGTATCTATGAGCAGTTCTTC	CASSLGDRGIYEQFF
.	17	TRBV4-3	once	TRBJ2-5	TGCGCCAGCAGCCAAATTCTAGTCACGGATGGTTCCTCAGAGCAGTACTTC	CASSQILVTDGSSEQYF
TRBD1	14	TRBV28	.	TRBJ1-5	TGTGCCAGCACCCGAACCTGGGACAGCCAGCCCCAGCATTTT	CASTRTWDSQPQHF
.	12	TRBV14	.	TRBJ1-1	TGTGCCAGCAGCGTATGGGGAGATCGAGCTTTCTTT	CASSVWGDRAFF
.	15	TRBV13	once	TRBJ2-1	TGTGCCAGCAGCTTACCCCAGGGAAACGACAATGAGCAGTTCTTC	CASSLPQGNDNEQFF
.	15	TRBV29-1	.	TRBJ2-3	TGCAGCGTTGGGGCAGTTCAAGGATGGACAGATACGCAGTATTTT	CSVGAVQGWTDTQYF
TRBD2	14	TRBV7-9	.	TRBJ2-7	TGTGCCAGCAGCCCGATCGCGGGGAGGGCCGAGCAGTACTTC	CASSPIAGRAEQYF
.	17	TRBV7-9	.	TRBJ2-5	TGTTCCAGCAGCCCACCTATGGGGGGGCTAGCGGAAGAGACCCAGTACTTC	CSSSPPMGGLAEETQYF
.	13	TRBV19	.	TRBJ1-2	TGTGCCAGTAGTATATCGGGACTATATGGCTACACCTTC	CASSISGLYGYTF
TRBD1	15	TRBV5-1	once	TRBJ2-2	TGCGCCAGCAGCCCGGGACAGACGAACACCGGGGAGCTGTTTTTT	CASSPGQTNTGELFF
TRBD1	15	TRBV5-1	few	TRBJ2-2	TGCGCCAGCAGCTTGGTTGCAGGGGGTAACGGGGAGCTGTTTTTT	CASSLVAGGNGELFF
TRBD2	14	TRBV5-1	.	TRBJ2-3	TGCGCCAGCAGCTTGTGGGGGGGATTAGATACGCAGTATTTT	CASSLWGGLDTQYF
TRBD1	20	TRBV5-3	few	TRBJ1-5	TGTGCCAGAAGCCAAGACAGGGTGAGAACCGAGGCATATAGCAATCAGCCCCAGCATTTT	CARSQDRVRTEAYSNQPQHF